This record looks at one T cell receptor beta chain sequence and its context. The data are from a study of control samples from healthy donors and cancer patients. Clones were sequenced by immunoSEQ multiplex PCR, and TCRdb holds only the in-frame ones, with some missing. The sample lists some 71,000 clones, approximately 89% occurring once. CDR3 length equals 16 residues. CDR1 is SGHRS and CDR2 is YFSETQ in the germline V gene. V lost 1 base, J lost 4 bases, and 8 bases stayed unmatched. The sequenced sample consisted of PBMCs. The receptor was derived from a man aged 60 to 75 with colorectal cancer. V gene TRBV5-1 combines with J gene TRBJ2-1, with 7 nucleotides matching TRBD1. The DNA of the CDR3 is TGCGCCAGCAGCTTGCAGCCGAGGGACAGATACAATGAGCAGTTCTTC. Translation gives CASSLQPRDRYNEQFF. Using reference TRBV5-1 and TRBJ2-1 for the parts outside the CDR3, the full variable domain is KAGVTQTPRYLIKTRGQQVTLSCSPISGHRSVSWYQQTPGQGLQFLFEYFSETQRNKGNFPGRFSGRQFSNSRSEMNVSTLELGDSALYLCASSLQPRDRYNEQFFGPGTRLTVL.